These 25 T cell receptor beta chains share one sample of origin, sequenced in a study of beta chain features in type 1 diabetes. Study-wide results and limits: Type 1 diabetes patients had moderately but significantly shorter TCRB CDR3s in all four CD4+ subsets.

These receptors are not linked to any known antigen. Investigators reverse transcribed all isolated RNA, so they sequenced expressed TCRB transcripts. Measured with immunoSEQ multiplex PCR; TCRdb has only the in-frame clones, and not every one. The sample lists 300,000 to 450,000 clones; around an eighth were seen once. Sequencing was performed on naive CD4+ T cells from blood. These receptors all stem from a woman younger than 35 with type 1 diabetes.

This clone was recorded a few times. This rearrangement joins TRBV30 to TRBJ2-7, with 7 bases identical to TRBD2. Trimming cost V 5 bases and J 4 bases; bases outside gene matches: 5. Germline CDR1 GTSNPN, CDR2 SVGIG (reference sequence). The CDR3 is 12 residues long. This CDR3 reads CAWGLVSYEQYF. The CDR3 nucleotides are TGTGCCTGGGGACTAGTATCTTACGAGCAGTACTTC.

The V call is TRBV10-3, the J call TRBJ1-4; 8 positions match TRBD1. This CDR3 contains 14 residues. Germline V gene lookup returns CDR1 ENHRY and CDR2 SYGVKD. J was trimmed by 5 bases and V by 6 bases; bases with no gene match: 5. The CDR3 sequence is CAISNRQGNEKLFF. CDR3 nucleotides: TGTGCCATCAGCAACCGACAGGGGAATGAAAAACTGTTTTTT.

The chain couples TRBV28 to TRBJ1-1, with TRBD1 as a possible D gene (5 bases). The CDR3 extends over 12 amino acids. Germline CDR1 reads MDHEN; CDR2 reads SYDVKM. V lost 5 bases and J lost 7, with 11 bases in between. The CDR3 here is CASSRQKDEAFF. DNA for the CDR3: TGTGCCAGCAGTAGACAGAAAGATGAAGCTTTCTTT.

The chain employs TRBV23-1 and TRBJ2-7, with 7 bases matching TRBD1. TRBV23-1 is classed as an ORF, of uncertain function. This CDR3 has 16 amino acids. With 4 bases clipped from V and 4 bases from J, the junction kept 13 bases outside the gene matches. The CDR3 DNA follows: TGCGCCAGCAGTCGCGAACAGGGGCGTCCCCCTTACGAGCAGTACTTC. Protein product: CASSREQGRPPYEQYF.

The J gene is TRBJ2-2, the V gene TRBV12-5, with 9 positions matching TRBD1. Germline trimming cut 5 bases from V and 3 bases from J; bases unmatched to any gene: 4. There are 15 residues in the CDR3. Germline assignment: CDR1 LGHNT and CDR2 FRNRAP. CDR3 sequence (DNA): TGTGCTAGTGGTAGGGGACAGGGATACACCGGGGAGCTGTTTTTT. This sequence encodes CASGRGQGYTGELFF.

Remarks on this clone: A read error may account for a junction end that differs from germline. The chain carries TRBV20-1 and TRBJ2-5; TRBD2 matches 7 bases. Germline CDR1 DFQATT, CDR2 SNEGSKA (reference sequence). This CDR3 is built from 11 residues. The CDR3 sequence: CSARGATSQDF. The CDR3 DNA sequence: TGCAGTGCTAGAGGGGCGACTAGCCAGGACTTC.

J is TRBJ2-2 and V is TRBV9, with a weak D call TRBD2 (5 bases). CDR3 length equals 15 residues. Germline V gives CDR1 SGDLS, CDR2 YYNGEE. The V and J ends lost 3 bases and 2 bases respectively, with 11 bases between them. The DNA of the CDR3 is TGTGCCAGCAGCGCACGGACTGTCAACACCGGGGAGCTGTTTTTT. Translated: CASSARTVNTGELFF.

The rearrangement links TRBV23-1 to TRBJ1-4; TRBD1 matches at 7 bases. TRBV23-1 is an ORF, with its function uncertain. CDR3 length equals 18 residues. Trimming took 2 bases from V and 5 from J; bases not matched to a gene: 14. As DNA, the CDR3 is TGCGCCAGCAGTCAACTCTCTGATATGGCACAGGGGAATGAAAAACTGTTTTTT. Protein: CASSQLSDMAQGNEKLFF.

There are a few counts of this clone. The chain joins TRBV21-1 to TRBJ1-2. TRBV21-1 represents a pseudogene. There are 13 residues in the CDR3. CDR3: CASSKGGDHGYTF. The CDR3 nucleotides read TGTGCCAGCAGCAAAGGGGGGGATCATGGCTACACCTTC.

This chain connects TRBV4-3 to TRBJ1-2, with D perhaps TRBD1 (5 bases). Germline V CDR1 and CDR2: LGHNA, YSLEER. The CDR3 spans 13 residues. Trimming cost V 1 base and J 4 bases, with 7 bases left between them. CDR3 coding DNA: TGCGCCAGCAGCCAAGTAGGGGCCTATGGCTACACCTTC. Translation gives CASSQVGAYGYTF.

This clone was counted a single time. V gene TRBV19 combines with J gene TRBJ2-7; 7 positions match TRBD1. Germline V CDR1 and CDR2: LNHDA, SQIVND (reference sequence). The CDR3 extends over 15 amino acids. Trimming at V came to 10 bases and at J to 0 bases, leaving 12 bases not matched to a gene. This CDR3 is CATLTGTADSYEQYF. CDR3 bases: TGTGCCACCCTGACCGGGACAGCTGACTCCTACGAGCAGTACTTC.

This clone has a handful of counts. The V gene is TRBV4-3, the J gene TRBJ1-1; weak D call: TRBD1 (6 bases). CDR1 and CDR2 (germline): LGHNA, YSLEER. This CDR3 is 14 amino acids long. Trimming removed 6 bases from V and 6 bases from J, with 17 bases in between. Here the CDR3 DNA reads TGCGCCAGCAGTGGGACAAAGACTGGGTCTGAAGCTTTCTTT. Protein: CASSGTKTGSEAFF.

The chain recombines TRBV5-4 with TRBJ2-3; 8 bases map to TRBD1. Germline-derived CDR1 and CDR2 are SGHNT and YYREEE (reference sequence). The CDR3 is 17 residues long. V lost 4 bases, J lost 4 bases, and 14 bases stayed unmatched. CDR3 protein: CASSTTTGTGYADTQYF. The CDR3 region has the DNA TGTGCCAGCAGCACGACCACCGGGACAGGATACGCAGATACGCAGTATTTT.

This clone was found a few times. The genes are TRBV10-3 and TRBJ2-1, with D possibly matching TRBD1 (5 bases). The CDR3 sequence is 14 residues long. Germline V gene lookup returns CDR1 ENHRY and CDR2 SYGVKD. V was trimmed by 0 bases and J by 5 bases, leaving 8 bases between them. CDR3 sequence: CAISESKGNNEQFF. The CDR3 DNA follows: TGTGCCATCAGTGAGTCAAAGGGGAACAATGAGCAGTTCTTC.

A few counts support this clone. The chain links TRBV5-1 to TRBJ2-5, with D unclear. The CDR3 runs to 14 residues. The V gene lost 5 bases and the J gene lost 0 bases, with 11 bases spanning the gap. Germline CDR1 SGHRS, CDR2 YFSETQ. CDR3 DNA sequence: TGCGCCAGCAGTCGCCAAGCCTACCAAGAGACCCAGTACTTC. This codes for CASSRQAYQETQYF.

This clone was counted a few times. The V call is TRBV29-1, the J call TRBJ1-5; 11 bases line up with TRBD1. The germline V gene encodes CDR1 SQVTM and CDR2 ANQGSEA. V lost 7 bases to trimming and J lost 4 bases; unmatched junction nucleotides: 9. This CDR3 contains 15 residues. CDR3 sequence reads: CSAKTGQGANQPQHF. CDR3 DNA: TGCAGCGCCAAGACCGGACAGGGGGCGAATCAGCCCCAGCATTTT.

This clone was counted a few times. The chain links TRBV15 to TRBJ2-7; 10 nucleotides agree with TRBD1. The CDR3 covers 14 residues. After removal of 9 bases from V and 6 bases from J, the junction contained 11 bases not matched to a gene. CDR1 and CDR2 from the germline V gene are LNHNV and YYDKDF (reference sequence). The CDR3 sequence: CATDPGTGVGEQYF. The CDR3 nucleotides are TGTGCCACTGATCCCGGGACAGGGGTAGGCGAGCAGTACTTC. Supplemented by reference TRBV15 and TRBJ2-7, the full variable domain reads DAMVIQNPRYQVTQFGKPVTLSCSQTLNHNVMYWYQQKSSQAPKLLFHYYDKDFNNEADTPDNFQSRRPNTSFCFLDIRSPGLGDTAMYLCATDPGTGVGEQYFGPGTRLTVT.

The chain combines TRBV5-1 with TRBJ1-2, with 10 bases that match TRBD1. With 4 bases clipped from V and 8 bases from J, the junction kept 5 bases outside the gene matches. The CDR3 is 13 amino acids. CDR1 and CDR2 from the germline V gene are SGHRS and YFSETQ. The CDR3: CASSVQTGGGYTF. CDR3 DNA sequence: TGCGCCAGCAGCGTCCAGACAGGGGGCGGCTACACCTTC.

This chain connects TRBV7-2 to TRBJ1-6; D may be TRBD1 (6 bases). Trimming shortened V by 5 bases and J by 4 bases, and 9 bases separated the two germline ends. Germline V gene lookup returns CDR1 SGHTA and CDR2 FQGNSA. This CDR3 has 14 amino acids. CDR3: CASSGGQYNSPLHF. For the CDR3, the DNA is TGTGCCAGCAGCGGCGGACAGTATAATTCACCCCTCCACTTT.

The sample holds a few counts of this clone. Here the CDR3 reads CASSLSPGNYNEQFF. CDR3 in DNA: TGTGCCAGCAGCTTGTCTCCGGGGAACTACAATGAGCAGTTCTTC. The chain carries TRBV5-4 and TRBJ2-1; TRBD2 is a possible D gene (5 bases). Per germline, CDR1 SGHNT and CDR2 YYREEE (reference sequence). The CDR3 totals 15 residues. The V and J ends lost 1 base and 3 bases respectively, with 11 bases between them.

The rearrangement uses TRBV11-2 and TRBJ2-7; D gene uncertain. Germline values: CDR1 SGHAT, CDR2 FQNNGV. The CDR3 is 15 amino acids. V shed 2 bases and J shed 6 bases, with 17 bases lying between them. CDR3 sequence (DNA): TGTGCCAGCAGCTTACCCGTTCGAGTATCTGGCGAGCAGTACTTC. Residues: CASSLPVRVSGEQYF.

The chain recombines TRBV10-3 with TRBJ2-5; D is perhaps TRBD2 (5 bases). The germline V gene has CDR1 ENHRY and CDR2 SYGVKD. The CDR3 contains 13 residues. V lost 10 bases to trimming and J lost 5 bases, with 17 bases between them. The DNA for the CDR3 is TGTGCCACCCAAGGTGGGAGTGCGGAGACCCAGTACTTC. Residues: CATQGGSAETQYF.

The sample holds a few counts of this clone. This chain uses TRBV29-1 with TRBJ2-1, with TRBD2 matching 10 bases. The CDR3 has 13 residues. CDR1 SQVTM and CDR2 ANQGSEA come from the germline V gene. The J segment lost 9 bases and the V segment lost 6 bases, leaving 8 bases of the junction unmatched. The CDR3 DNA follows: TGCAGCGTAGGTGGGACTAGCGTGAGTGAGCAGTTCTTC. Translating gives CSVGGTSVSEQFF.

The CDR3 DNA reads as TGCGCCAGTTTGGGACAGGTGAACACCGGGGAGCTGTTTTTT. As protein: CASLGQVNTGELFF. The rearrangement joins TRBV5-1 to TRBJ2-2; TRBD1 matches 8 bases. V gave up 8 bases and J gave up 1 base; unmatched junction bases: 4. This CDR3 region has 14 residues. CDR1 is SGHRS, CDR2 YFSETQ, per germline.

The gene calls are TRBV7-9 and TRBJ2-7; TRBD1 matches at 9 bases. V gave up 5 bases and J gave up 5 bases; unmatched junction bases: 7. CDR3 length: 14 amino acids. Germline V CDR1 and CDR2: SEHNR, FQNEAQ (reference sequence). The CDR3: CASSPGTGSNEQYF. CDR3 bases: TGTGCCAGCAGCCCAGGGACAGGGTCGAACGAGCAGTACTTC.